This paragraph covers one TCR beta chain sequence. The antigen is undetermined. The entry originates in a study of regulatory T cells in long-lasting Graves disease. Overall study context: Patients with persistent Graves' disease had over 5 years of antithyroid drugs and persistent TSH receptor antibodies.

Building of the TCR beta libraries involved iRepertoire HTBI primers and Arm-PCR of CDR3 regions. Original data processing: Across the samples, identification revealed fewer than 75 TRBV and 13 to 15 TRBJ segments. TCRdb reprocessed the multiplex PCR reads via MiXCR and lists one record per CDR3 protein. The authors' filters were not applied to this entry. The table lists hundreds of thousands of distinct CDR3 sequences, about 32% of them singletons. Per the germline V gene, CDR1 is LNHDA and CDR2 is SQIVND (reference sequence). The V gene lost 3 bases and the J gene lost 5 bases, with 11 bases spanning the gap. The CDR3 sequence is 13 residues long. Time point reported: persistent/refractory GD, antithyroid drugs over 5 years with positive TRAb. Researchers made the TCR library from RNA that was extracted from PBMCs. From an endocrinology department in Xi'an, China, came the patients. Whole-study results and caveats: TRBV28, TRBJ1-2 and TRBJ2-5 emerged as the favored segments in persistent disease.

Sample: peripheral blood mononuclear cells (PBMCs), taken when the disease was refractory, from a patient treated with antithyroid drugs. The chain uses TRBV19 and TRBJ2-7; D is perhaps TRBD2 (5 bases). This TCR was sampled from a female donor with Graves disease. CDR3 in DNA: TGTGCCAGTAGTATTGAGGGATTCGACGAGCAGTACTTC. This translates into CASSIEGFDEQYF.